The present T cell receptor (beta chain) was sequenced within a study of beta chain features in type 1 diabetes. Study context: On cell yields, gender and age, patients and healthy donors were similar. Study-level findings and limits: Shortening of TCRB CDR3s, moderate but significant, appeared in all four CD4+ subsets of Type 1 diabetes patients. In patients and controls equally, PCR might favor templates that are shorter.

Germline trimming cut 6 bases from V and 3 bases from J; bases unmatched to any gene: 8. From germline, CDR1 is MDHEN and CDR2 SYDVKM. The CDR3 is 15 residues long. This clone has just a few counts. Antigen unknown. Of the isolated RNA, all was reverse transcribed, and so the sequenced material was expressed TCRB transcripts. Method: immunoSEQ multiplex PCR; TCRdb's copy keeps in-frame clones and lacks some. The data show some 350,000 clones, 9.6% seen once. The V gene is TRBV28, the J gene TRBJ1-2; TRBD1 matches at 9 bases. Sequenced input: central memory CD4+ T cells from blood. This clonotype was sampled from a man aged 30-40 years with type 1 diabetes. The CDR3 nucleotides are TGTGCCAGCAGGCCGGACAGGGGAGGTGACTATGGCTACACCTTC. This gives the protein CASRPDRGGDYGYTF.